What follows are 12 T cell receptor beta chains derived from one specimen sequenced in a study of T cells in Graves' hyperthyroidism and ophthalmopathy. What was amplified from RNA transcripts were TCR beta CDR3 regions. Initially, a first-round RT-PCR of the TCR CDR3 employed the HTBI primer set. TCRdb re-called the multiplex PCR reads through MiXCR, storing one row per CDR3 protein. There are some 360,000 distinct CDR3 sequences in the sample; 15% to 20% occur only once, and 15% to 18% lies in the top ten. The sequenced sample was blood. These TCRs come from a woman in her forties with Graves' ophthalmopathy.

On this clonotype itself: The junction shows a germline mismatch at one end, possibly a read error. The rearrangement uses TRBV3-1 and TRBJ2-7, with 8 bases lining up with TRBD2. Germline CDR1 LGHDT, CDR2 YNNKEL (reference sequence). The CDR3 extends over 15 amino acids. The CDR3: CVSSQVGSGSFEQYF. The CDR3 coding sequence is TGTGTCAGCAGCCAAGTCGGGAGCGGGAGTTTCGAGCAGTACTTC.

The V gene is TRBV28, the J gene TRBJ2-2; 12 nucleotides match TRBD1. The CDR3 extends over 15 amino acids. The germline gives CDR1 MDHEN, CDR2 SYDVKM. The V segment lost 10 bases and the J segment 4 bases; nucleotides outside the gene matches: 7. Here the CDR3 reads CATVGTGGITGELFF. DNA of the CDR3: TGTGCCACCGTGGGGACAGGGGGCATCACCGGGGAGCTGTTTTTT.

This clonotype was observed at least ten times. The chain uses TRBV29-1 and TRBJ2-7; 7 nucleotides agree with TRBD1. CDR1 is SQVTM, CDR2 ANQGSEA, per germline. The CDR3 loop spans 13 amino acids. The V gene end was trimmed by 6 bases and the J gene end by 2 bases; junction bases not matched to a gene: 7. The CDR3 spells CSVTQGVAYEQYF. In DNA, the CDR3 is TGCAGCGTGACCCAGGGGGTAGCCTACGAGCAGTACTTC.

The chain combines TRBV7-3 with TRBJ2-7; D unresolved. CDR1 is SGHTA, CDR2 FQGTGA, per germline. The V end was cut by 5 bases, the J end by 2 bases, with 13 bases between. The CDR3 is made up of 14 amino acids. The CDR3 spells CASSQGGNTYEQYF. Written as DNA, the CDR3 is TGTGCCAGCAGCCAAGGTGGCAACACCTACGAGCAGTACTTC.

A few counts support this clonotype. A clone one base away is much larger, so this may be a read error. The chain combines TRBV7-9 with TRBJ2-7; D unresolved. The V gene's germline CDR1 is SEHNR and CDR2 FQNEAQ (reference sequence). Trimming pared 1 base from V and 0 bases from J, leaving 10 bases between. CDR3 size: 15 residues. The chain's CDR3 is CASSLVQRSSYEQYF. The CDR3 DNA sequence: TGTGCCAGCAGCTTAGTGCAACGGAGCTCCTACGAGCAGTACTTC.

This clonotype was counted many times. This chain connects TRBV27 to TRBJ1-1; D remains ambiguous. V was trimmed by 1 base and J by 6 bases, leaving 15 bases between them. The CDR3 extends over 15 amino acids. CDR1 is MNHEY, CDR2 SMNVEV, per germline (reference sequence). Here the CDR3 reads CASSLLGARKAEAFF. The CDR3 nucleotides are TGTGCCAGCAGTTTATTGGGAGCCCGCAAGGCTGAAGCTTTCTTT.

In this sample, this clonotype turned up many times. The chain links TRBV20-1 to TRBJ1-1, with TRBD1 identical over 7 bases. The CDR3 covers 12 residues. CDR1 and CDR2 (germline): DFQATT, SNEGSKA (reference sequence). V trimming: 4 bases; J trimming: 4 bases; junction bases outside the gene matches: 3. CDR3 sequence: CSATGGITEAFF. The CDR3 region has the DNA TGCAGTGCTACAGGGGGGATCACTGAAGCTTTCTTT.

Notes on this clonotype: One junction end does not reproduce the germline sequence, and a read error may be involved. CDR3 protein: CATTSGKNTEELFF. The CDR3 DNA reads as TGTGCCACCACTAGCGGGAAAAACACCGAGGAGCTGTTTTTT. The genes are TRBV10-3 and TRBJ2-2; 10 bases are shared with TRBD2. Germline V lookup: CDR1 ENHRY, CDR2 SYGVKD. The CDR3 is 14 residues long.

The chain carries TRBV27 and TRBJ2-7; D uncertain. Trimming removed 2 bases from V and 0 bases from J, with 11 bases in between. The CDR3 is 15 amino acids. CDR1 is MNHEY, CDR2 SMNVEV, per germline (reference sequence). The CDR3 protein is CASSLLGLGSYEQYF. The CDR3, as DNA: TGTGCCAGCAGTTTACTGGGCTTGGGCTCCTACGAGCAGTACTTC.

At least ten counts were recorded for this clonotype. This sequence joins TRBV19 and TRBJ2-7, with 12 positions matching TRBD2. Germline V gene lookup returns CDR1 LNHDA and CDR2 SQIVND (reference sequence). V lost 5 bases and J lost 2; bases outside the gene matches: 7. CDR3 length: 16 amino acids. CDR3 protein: CASSGSLAGGPYEQYF. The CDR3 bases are TGTGCCAGTAGTGGATCTCTAGCGGGAGGGCCCTACGAGCAGTACTTC.

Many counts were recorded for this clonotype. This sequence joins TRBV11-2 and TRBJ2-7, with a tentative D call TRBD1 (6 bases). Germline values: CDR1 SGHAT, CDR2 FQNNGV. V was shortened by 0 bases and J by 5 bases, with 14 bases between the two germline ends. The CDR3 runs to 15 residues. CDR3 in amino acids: CASSLDRGPVDEQYF. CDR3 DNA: TGTGCCAGCAGCTTAGACAGGGGTCCGGTAGACGAGCAGTACTTC.

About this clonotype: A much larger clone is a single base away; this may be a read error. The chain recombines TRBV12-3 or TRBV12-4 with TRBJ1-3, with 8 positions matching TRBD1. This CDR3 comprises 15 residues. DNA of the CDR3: TGTGCCAGCAGTAACGACAGGGGAACTGGACACACCATATGTTTT. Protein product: CASSNDRGTGHTICF.